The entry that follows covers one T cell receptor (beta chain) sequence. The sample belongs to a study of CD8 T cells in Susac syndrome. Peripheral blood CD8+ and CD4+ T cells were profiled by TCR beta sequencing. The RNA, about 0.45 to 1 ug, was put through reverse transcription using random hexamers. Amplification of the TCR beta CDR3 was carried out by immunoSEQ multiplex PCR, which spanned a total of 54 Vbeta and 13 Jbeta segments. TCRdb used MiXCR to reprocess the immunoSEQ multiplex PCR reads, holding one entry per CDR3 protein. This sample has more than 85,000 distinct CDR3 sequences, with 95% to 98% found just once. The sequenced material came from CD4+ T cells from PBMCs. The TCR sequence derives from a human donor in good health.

CDR3 region: CASSIDLEEGGYTF. The CDR3, as DNA: TGTGCCAGTAGTATAGATCTGGAGGAGGGAGGCTACACCTTC. This chain uses TRBV19 with TRBJ1-2; D gene unclear. V was pared by 0 bases and J by 8 bases, with 13 bases between. The V gene's germline CDR1 is LNHDA and CDR2 SQIVND (reference sequence). The CDR3 spans 14 residues.